What follows are 32 T cell receptor beta chains derived from one specimen sequenced in a study of shared clonotypes between healthy human individuals. Some clones are missing from TCRdb's copy, which holds only in-frame ones; the method was immunoSEQ multiplex PCR. Here the sample spans roughly 650,000 clones, about 96% being singletons. Sequenced sample: naive CD4+ T cells sorted from blood. Subset described: CD45RA+ positively selected. All receptors come from a woman aged 25 to 39 in good health.

The rearrangement joins TRBV27 to TRBJ2-3; D is unresolved. CDR3 length equals 11 residues. Trimming removed 8 bases at V and 2 bases at J, with 5 bases between. CDR1 and CDR2 from the germline V gene are MNHEY and SMNVEV (reference sequence). The CDR3 bases are TGTGCCAGCCGGTCCACAGATACGCAGTATTTT. Amino acid sequence: CASRSTDTQYF.

This sequence joins TRBV18 and TRBJ2-7; 7 bases map to TRBD1. V was pared by 8 bases and J by 3 bases, with 7 bases of the junction left unmatched. In germline, CDR1 is KGHSH, CDR2 LQKENI. The CDR3 covers 13 residues. CDR3 in amino acids: CASATGVGYEQYF. In DNA form, the CDR3 reads TGTGCCAGCGCCACAGGGGTCGGCTACGAGCAGTACTTC.

The J gene is TRBJ2-4, the V gene TRBV28; 9 nucleotides line up with TRBD1. After removal of 5 bases from V and 0 bases from J, the junction contained 5 bases not matched to a gene. CDR3 length equals 16 residues. Germline V CDR1 and CDR2: MDHEN, SYDVKM. CDR3 residues: CASSRTGEIAKNIQYF. The DNA of the CDR3 is TGTGCCAGCAGTCGGACAGGGGAGATAGCCAAAAACATTCAGTACTTC.

The chain links TRBV9 to TRBJ2-7; 12 bases are a match to TRBD2. Germline V gene lookup returns CDR1 SGDLS and CDR2 YYNGEE. The J segment lost 7 bases and the V segment lost 0 bases, leaving 5 bases of the junction unmatched. This CDR3 contains 15 residues. The CDR3 protein is CASSVGGTSGLEQYF. The CDR3 DNA follows: TGTGCCAGCAGCGTAGGAGGGACTAGCGGGTTAGAGCAGTACTTC. The full variable domain, in which reference TRBV9 and TRBJ2-7 provide the parts outside the CDR3, is DSGVTQTPKHLITATGQRVTLRCSPRSGDLSVYWYQQSLDQGLQFLIQYYNGEERAKGNILERFSAQQFPDLHSELNLSSLELGDSALYFCASSVGGTSGLEQYFGPGTRLTVT.

The CDR3 bases are TGCGCCAGCAGCCAAGAAGGACGGGGAGCTGGGGATACGCAGTATTTT. Translation: CASSQEGRGAGDTQYF. This sequence joins TRBV4-1 and TRBJ2-3; TRBD2 is a possible D gene (5 bases). Germline V gene lookup returns CDR1 MGHRA and CDR2 YSYEKL. The CDR3 loop spans 16 amino acids. The V end lost 0 bases, the J end lost 6 bases, and 16 bases lay between the germline ends.

The V call is TRBV19, the J call TRBJ1-4; D remains ambiguous. Between the trimmed V and J ends, which lost 4 bases and 0 bases, there was a span of 3 bases. This CDR3 region has 13 residues. Germline CDR1 and CDR2: LNHDA and SQIVND (reference sequence). CDR3: CASSTATNEKLFF. The CDR3 DNA sequence: TGTGCCAGTAGTACTGCAACTAATGAAAAACTGTTTTTT.

The chain recombines TRBV28 with TRBJ2-1; 7 nucleotides align to TRBD1. Germline assignment: CDR1 MDHEN and CDR2 SYDVKM. Trimming removed 3 bases from V and 0 bases from J; junction bases left unmatched: 20. This CDR3 is built from 21 residues. Here the CDR3 reads CASSLKGGTTQRTSSYNEQFF. The CDR3 DNA reads TGTGCCAGCAGTTTGAAAGGGGGCACCACCCAGCGGACGAGCTCCTACAATGAGCAGTTCTTC.

The rearrangement joins TRBV6-5 to TRBJ1-5, with TRBD1 as a possible D gene (5 bases). With 4 bases removed from V and 2 bases from J, the gap between germline ends came to 12 bases. This CDR3 region has 15 residues. Germline V gene sequence: CDR1 MNHEY, CDR2 SVGAGI. In DNA form, the CDR3 reads TGTGCCAGCAGTTCTAGGGGTGATGGCAATCAGCCCCAGCATTTT. This sequence encodes CASSSRGDGNQPQHF.

This clone was picked up one time. The chain recombines TRBV6-6 with TRBJ1-2; tentative D call: TRBD1 (5 bases). Trimming removed 8 bases at V and 4 bases at J, with 20 bases between. The CDR3 has 15 residues. Germline V gene lookup returns CDR1 MNHNY and CDR2 SVGAGI (reference sequence). DNA for the CDR3: TGTGCCAGCCGAGGGGAATCGACGGTGGTCTATGGCTACACCTTC. It is translated as CASRGESTVVYGYTF.

The rearrangement joins TRBV28 to TRBJ1-5, with TRBD1 matching over 9 bases. CDR1 and CDR2 from the germline V gene are MDHEN and SYDVKM. V trimming: 6 bases; J trimming: 6 bases; junction bases outside the gene matches: 3. The CDR3 runs to 13 residues. The CDR3 region has the DNA TGTGCCAGCAGAGGACAGGGGAGTCAGCCCCAGCATTTT. Translated: CASRGQGSQPQHF.

The CDR3 is CASHKGVGVYEQYF. CDR3 sequence (DNA): TGTGCCAGCCATAAGGGGGTAGGCGTCTACGAGCAGTACTTC. V usage is TRBV6-5 and J usage is TRBJ2-7; maybe TRBD1 (6 bases). Germline-derived CDR1 and CDR2 are MNHEY and SVGAGI. The CDR3 has 14 residues. The V end lost 8 bases, the J end lost 3 bases, and 17 bases lay between the germline ends.

The chain has TRBV10-3 and TRBJ2-5; no definite D call. Looked up from germline, CDR1 is ENHRY and CDR2 is SYGVKD. This CDR3 has 12 residues. Trimming stripped 3 bases from V and 5 bases from J, with 7 bases between. CDR3 amino acids: CAISDKGETQYF. The CDR3, as DNA: TGTGCCATCAGTGACAAAGGGGAGACCCAGTACTTC.

This clone was recorded once. The chain carries TRBV6-6 and TRBJ2-5; D is perhaps TRBD2 (6 bases). Germline V gene sequence: CDR1 MNHNY, CDR2 SVGAGI (reference sequence). V was trimmed by 7 bases and J by 4 bases, leaving 13 bases between them. This CDR3 is built from 13 residues. The CDR3 here is CASTLGGGETQYF. The CDR3, as DNA: TGTGCCAGCACCTTGGGGGGAGGAGAGACCCAGTACTTC.

V gene TRBV5-1 combines with J gene TRBJ2-5; maybe TRBD1 (6 bases). The J call could be wrong; TRBJ2-7 is a better fit for the DNA end. This CDR3 has 15 amino acids. The V gene's germline CDR1 is SGHRS and CDR2 YFSETQ. CDR3 DNA: TGCGCCAGCAGCTTGGCACAGGGAAGGGGTTACGAGCAGTACTTC. Translated: CASSLAQGRGYEQYF.

The V and J genes are TRBV5-1 and TRBJ2-1, with D possibly matching TRBD1 (7 bases). The V gene lost 2 bases and the J gene lost 14 bases, with 11 bases spanning the gap. The V gene's germline CDR1 is SGHRS and CDR2 YFSETQ. The CDR3 consists of 11 residues. The DNA for the CDR3 is TGCGCCAGCAGCTTTGACAGGGAGGAGTTCTTC. This gives the protein CASSFDREEFF.

The rearrangement links TRBV19 to TRBJ1-4, with D possibly matching TRBD1 (5 bases). V lost 6 bases to trimming and J lost 6 bases, with 14 bases between them. Germline V CDR1 and CDR2: LNHDA, SQIVND (reference sequence). The CDR3 runs 14 residues. CDR3 residues: CASRARGRDEKLFF. CDR3 bases: TGTGCCAGTAGGGCAAGGGGCAGGGATGAAAAACTGTTTTTT.

This rearrangement joins TRBV28 to TRBJ1-4, with 8 bases identical to TRBD1. V lost 5 bases to trimming and J lost 6 bases; unmatched junction nucleotides: 5. CDR1 and CDR2 (germline): MDHEN, SYDVKM. The CDR3 has 14 amino acids. The CDR3 nucleotides are TGTGCCAGCAGTCCGGGACAGGTTGATGAAAAACTGTTTTTT. It yields the protein CASSPGQVDEKLFF.

This chain links TRBV29-1 with TRBJ1-1; 9 nucleotides agree with TRBD1. V shed 3 bases and J 3 bases; nucleotides not matched to a gene: 5. CDR1 and CDR2 from the germline V gene are SQVTM and ANQGSEA. The CDR3 runs 14 residues. The CDR3 here is CSVDFTGGHTEAFF. As DNA, the CDR3 is TGCAGCGTTGATTTCACAGGGGGCCACACTGAAGCTTTCTTT.

The rearrangement joins TRBV7-6 to TRBJ2-1; D is unresolved. Germline CDR1 SGHVS, CDR2 FNYEAQ. The CDR3 is made up of 17 amino acids. Trimming shortened V by 1 base and J by 0 bases, and 13 bases separated the two germline ends. The CDR3 protein is CASSLESQRLSYNEQFF. CDR3 DNA sequence: TGTGCCAGCAGCTTAGAGAGTCAGCGACTCTCCTACAATGAGCAGTTCTTC.

CDR3 amino acids: CASSLLAGENNEQFF. Here the CDR3 DNA reads TGCGCCAGCAGCTTACTAGCGGGAGAGAACAATGAGCAGTTCTTC. J is TRBJ2-1 and V is TRBV5-1; 11 bases are a match to TRBD2. This CDR3 has 15 residues. Germline lookup yields CDR1 SGHRS and CDR2 YFSETQ. J was trimmed by 5 bases and V by 2 bases; bases with no gene match: 3.

The chain has TRBV7-2 and TRBJ1-2; no clear D. The CDR3 is 13 residues long. The germline V gene encodes CDR1 SGHTA and CDR2 FQGNSA. The ends were cut back, 1 base at V and 8 bases at J, with 11 bases in the middle. CDR3 loop: CASSLVPIEGYTF. The CDR3 coding sequence is TGTGCCAGCAGCTTAGTTCCCATTGAGGGCTACACCTTC. The entire variable domain, with the rest obtained from reference TRBV7-2 and TRBJ1-2, is as follows: GAGVSQSPSNKVTEKGKDVELRCDPISGHTALYWYRQSLGQGLEFLIYFQGNSAPDKSGLPSDRFSAERTGGSVSTLTIQRTQQEDSAVYLCASSLVPIEGYTFGSGTRLTVV.

The chain combines TRBV29-1 with TRBJ2-7; 7 nucleotides match TRBD1. CDR1 is SQVTM, CDR2 ANQGSEA, per germline. The ends lost 4 bases at V and 3 bases at J; junction bases unmatched: 6. This CDR3 has 13 amino acids. The CDR3 reads CSVAGNRGYEQYF. CDR3 sequence (DNA): TGCAGCGTTGCGGGGAACAGGGGCTACGAGCAGTACTTC.

The gene calls are TRBV27 and TRBJ2-1, with 12 positions matching TRBD1. The J segment lost 9 bases and the V segment lost 4 bases, leaving 10 bases of the junction unmatched. CDR1 and CDR2 from the germline V gene are MNHEY and SMNVEV (reference sequence). The CDR3 is made up of 16 amino acids. In nucleotides, the CDR3 is TGTGCCAGCAGTTCCAAGACCGGGACAGGGGGCAGTGAGCAGTTCTTC. It specifies CASSSKTGTGGSEQFF.

The chain joins TRBV20-1 to TRBJ1-1; no reliable D call. The CDR3 is 11 amino acids. The germline V gene encodes CDR1 DFQATT and CDR2 SNEGSKA (reference sequence). V lost 5 bases and J 6 bases, leaving 10 bases between the germline ends. CDR3 region: CSAETISEAFF. CDR3 bases: TGCAGTGCTGAGACGATCTCTGAAGCTTTCTTT.

This sequence joins TRBV10-2 and TRBJ1-5; unclear D gene. The CDR3 covers 13 residues. Germline CDR1 WSHSY, CDR2 SAAADI. V gave up 4 bases and J gave up 5 bases, with 9 bases separating them. The CDR3 here is CASSGAGHQPQHF. In DNA, the CDR3 is TGCGCCAGCAGTGGGGCAGGCCATCAGCCCCAGCATTTT.

J is TRBJ2-6 and V is TRBV25-1, with a weak D call TRBD1 (6 bases). The CDR3 length is 14 residues. With 11 bases removed from V and 7 bases from J, the gap between germline ends came to 18 bases. Germline-derived CDR1 and CDR2 are MGHDK and SYGVNS. The CDR3 spells CASKDSERANVLTF. CDR3 DNA sequence: TGTGCCTCAAAGGACAGCGAACGTGCCAACGTCCTGACTTTC.

In this sample, this clone turned up once. This rearrangement joins TRBV6-5 to TRBJ2-5; 11 bases align to TRBD2. Germline assignment: CDR1 MNHEY and CDR2 SVGAGI. V was pared by 5 bases and J by 2 bases, with 4 bases of the junction left unmatched. CDR3 length: 15 residues. The CDR3 loop reads CASSRTSGFQETQYF. In DNA, the CDR3 is TGTGCCAGCAGTAGGACTAGCGGGTTTCAAGAGACCCAGTACTTC.

This sequence joins TRBV5-3 and TRBJ2-7; D may match TRBD1 or TRBD2 (6 bases each). TRBV5-3 carries the ORF label, with uncertain function. This CDR3 is 21 amino acids long. Trimming pared 7 bases from V and 0 bases from J, leaving 35 bases between. This CDR3 reads CARGGSAGLWLAGLSSYEQYF. CDR3 bases: TGTGCCAGAGGGGGCTCGGCAGGTCTTTGGCTGGCGGGATTGAGCTCCTACGAGCAGTACTTC.

This chain connects TRBV19 to TRBJ2-7, with a weak D call TRBD1 (7 bases). In germline, CDR1 is LNHDA, CDR2 SQIVND (reference sequence). CDR3 size: 15 residues. The ends were cut back, 3 bases at V and 5 bases at J, with 17 bases in the middle. The CDR3 is CASSILGQGGHEQYF. The DNA of the CDR3 is TGTGCCAGTAGTATTTTAGGGCAGGGGGGCCACGAGCAGTACTTC. The full variable domain, with the rest looked up from reference TRBV19 and TRBJ2-7, is DGGITQSPKYLFRKEGQNVTLSCEQNLNHDAMYWYRQDPGQGLRLIYYSQIVNDFQKGDIAEGYSVSREKKESFPLTVTSAQKNPTAFYLCASSILGQGGHEQYFGPGTRLTVT.

In regard to this clone: Other DNA sequences in the same sample also yield this CDR3. The chain has TRBV7-2 and TRBJ2-7, with D uncertain. Deletions cut 1 base from V and 0 bases from J, with 7 bases between. CDR1 SGHTA and CDR2 FQGNSA come from the germline V gene. The CDR3 has 14 amino acids. The CDR3 sequence is CASSLDRSSYEQYF. DNA for the CDR3: TGTGCCAGCAGCTTAGATAGAAGCTCCTACGAGCAGTACTTC.

The V call is TRBV6-1, the J call TRBJ1-5; 9 nucleotides line up with TRBD1. This CDR3 spans 15 amino acids. The germline V gene encodes CDR1 MNHNS and CDR2 SASEGT. V was clipped by 7 bases and J by 7 bases; unmatched bases: 11. The CDR3 nucleotides are TGTGCCAGCAAAGGGACAGGGTCCGTCATGCAGCCCCAGCATTTT. Protein sequence: CASKGTGSVMQPQHF.

Here the CDR3 reads CASSLGMNTGELFF. The CDR3 nucleotides read TGCGCCAGCAGCTTGGGCATGAACACCGGGGAGCTGTTTTTT. This chain connects TRBV5-1 to TRBJ2-2; D gene uncertain. Germline CDR1 is SGHRS and CDR2 is YFSETQ. The CDR3 consists of 14 residues. Between the trimmed V and J ends, which lost 0 bases and 1 base, there was a span of 4 bases.